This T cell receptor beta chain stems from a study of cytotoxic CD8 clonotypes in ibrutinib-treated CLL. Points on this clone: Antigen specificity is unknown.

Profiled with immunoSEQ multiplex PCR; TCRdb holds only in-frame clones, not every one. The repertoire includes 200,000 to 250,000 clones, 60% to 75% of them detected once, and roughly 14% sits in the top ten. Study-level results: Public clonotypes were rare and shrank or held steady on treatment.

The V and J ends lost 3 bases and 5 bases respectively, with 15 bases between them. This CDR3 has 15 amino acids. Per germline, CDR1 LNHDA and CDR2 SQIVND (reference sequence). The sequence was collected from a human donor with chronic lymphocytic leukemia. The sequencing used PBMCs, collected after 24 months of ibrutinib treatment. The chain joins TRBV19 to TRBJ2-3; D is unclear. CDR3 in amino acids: CASSIGFLDGDTQYF. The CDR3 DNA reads TGTGCCAGTAGTATTGGATTTTTGGACGGAGATACGCAGTATTTT.